Detailed here is one T cell receptor beta chain. The clone's antigen remains unknown. No much larger clone is present one base from it, and per-base qualities are unavailable. For each enrolled patient, mismatch repair deficiency was established using either polymerase chain reaction or immunohistochemistry. Three patients who responded to pembrolizumab therapy underwent TCR sequencing. The phase II trial prospectively tested pembrolizumab PD-1 blockade in advanced mismatch repair-deficient cancers regardless of tissue of origin. Peripheral blood T cell samples were collected serially, before PD-1 blockade began and at several time points afterward. Blood sampling times were reported as weeks after the first pembrolizumab dose. The protocol used for the library was the immunoSEQ multiplex PCR assay. TCRdb re-hosts the immuneACCESS table, in-frame sequences only. Its copies lack some clones; in the studies checked, an unresolved V gene accounts for under half of them, and the cause for the rest is not known. The sample table contains some 100,000 clones; only one count was recorded for 70% to 85% of them. Approximately 6.5% of the sample comes from the top ten.

The sample is drawn from a study of PD-1 blockade in mismatch repair-deficient tumors (dated by TCRdb to 2016 to 2017). Regarding the study in general: The trial enrolled roughly 83 consecutive patients with 12 to 13 mismatch repair-deficient cancer types between 2013 and September 2016, all previously treated and progressing. Tumor-associated T cell clones in the peripheral blood of patients responding to PD-1 blockade were tracked using deep sequencing of TCR CDR3 regions.

Findings and caveats that apply to the study as a whole: Tumor-resident clones, often undetectable in blood before treatment, expanded rapidly after pembrolizumab and then contracted, generally before radiologic responses.

The input for sequencing was peripheral blood, taken approximately 8 months after starting pembrolizumab. The sequence was collected from an adult with mismatch repair-deficient cancer.

The DNA sequence reads TGTGCCAGCAGCTTGAGATTAGGCAATGAGCAGTTCTTC. Its product reads: CASSLRLGNEQFF. Recombination connected TRBV5-4 to TRBJ2-1; the D gene lacks a confident call. CDR1 and CDR2 are drawn from the germline V gene (reference sequence): SGHNT, YYREEE. The germline ends are 8 bases apart after V is trimmed by 1 base and J by 6 bases. The CDR3 holds 13 amino acids from the cysteine to the phenylalanine. Of all the DNA, just the CDR3 is kept, 39 bases in frame from base 1.